The entry that follows covers one TCR beta chain sequence. This clonotype was observed at least ten times. Its antigen has not been determined. No base quality values were provided; no much bigger clone lies one nucleotide off. The sample belongs to a study of read filtering for tumor transcriptome and immune sequencing (TCRdb year 2020). Regarding the complete study: Of the patients in the cohort, approximately 17 were male and 14 to 15 were female, and their mean age was about 68 years, with a range of about 45 to 90. By revised international staging, roughly 8 patients were R-ISS I, some 16 were R-ISS II and about 7 were R-ISS III. After DNase treatment, whole-transcriptome libraries were prepared with the TruSeq RNA Access Library Prep Kit. TCR-region mapped reads per sample ranged from about 4 to 10.27 million with IR-seq versus only roughly 75 to 1273 with RNA-seq. The study compared TCR repertoires from targeted immune repertoire sequencing and bulk whole-transcriptome sequencing run on the same bone marrow samples. One main goal was a read-filtering strategy for immune repertoire data, in particular deciding whether clonotypes backed by only one read should be removed. Paper-wide results and their limitations: The correlation between IR-seq and RNA-seq shared clonotype proportions was increased by removal of single-read clonotypes. Compared with RNA-seq, IR-seq captured clonotypes at much higher depth and more reliably, and a smaller IR-seq throughput was enough to identify most shared clonotypes. The sorted CD138-negative fraction was composed of a mixed bone marrow immune population rather than of purified T cells. In IR-seq, single-read clonotypes were approximately 81% of clonotypes but about 3.5% of total reads; in RNA-seq they were around 75% of clonotypes and less than 45% of reads.

Bone marrow was sampled from every patient at the time of active disease. Ficoll-Hypaque density gradient centrifugation was used to isolate the bone marrow mononuclear cells. Myeloma plasma cells were removed and CD138-negative cells were collected by negative selection after labeling with CD138 magnetic microbeads on a MACS separator. Purity of the isolated cells was checked by flow cytometry on an Attune NxT using CD138 antibodies. TRIzol reagent was used to extract total RNA, which was then quantified with a NanoDrop spectrophotometer. Paired RNA-seq and IR-seq were performed on the CD138-negative bone marrow sample of each patient. The Immunoverse kit was used to build TCR libraries from around 420 ng RNA, with molecular barcoded adaptors covering alpha/delta and beta/gamma chains. TCR library preparation used the same RNA that was used for transcriptome sequencing. Sequencing of TCR libraries was carried out on an Illumina HiSeq 4000 with 2 x 150 cycles. In the source study's methods: TCR reads were aligned to human V, D, J and C references and assembled into CDR3 clonotypes with MiXCR, including quality filtering and error correction. Clonotype counts and gene usage diversity were analyzed with the tcR package in R. For inspection of raw mapping reads, RNA-seq reads were mapped by STAR aligner version 2.5.3a onto GRCh37 of the human genome. To test how sequencing depth affects detected clonotypes, IR-seq fastq files were randomly downsampled with Seqtk 1.3. TCRdb passed the public sequencing reads through fastp at Q25 and MiXCR, retaining productive beta sequences. Identical CDR3 protein sequences are pooled into one entry, listed with their most common genes and DNA. TCRdb's processing, not the authors' own work, is the source of the V and J calls. This sample comprises tens of thousands of distinct CDR3 sequences, roughly 19% of them detected only once. In total, the top ten clones hold over 11% of the sample.

This clonotype originated in a donor aged 40 or over with multiple myeloma. What was sequenced was a population of CD138-negative cells sorted from bone marrow. The sample's cell subset or site label is to be understood as: bone marrow mononuclear cells depleted of CD138+ plasma/myeloma cells by negative magnetic selection.

The CDR3 protein is CASSYLGVAGGLNSGANVLTF. The bases read TGTGCCAGCAGTTACCTAGGGGTAGCGGGGGGGCTGAACTCTGGGGCCAACGTCCTGACTTTC. Here the chain combines TRBV6-5 and TRBJ2-6; 11 central bases correspond to TRBD2. Counted from cysteine to phenylalanine, this CDR3 has 21 amino acids. Only the CDR3 part of the read is kept: 63 bases, read in frame from the first base. Here V drops 2 bases and J drops 0 bases, and the junction holds 12 bases not matched to any gene. According to the germline V gene, CDR1 reads MNHEY and CDR2 reads SVGAGI.